This TCR beta chain was profiled in a study of low-dose radiotherapy and immunotherapy resistance in tumors. Looking at the study overall: Treatment of Cohort 1 consisted of 0.5 Gy per fraction every 2 weeks, adding up to 6.5 Gy.

The CDR3 has 16 amino acids. Trimming cost V 0 bases and J 0 bases, with 8 bases left between them. Germline V lookup: CDR1 SGHDN, CDR2 FVKESK. Time point described: before trial treatment. The treatment that donors received included nivolumab, ipilimumab, aspirin, low-dose cyclophosphamide and low-dose radiotherapy. Eligible patients had advanced solid tumors lacking tumor-infiltrating lymphocytes. This clonotype was recorded many times. Primers targeting TRAV and TRBV primed first-strand cDNA, covering alpha and beta chains. With a constant-region primer and a V-primer adapter, TCRs were subjected to roughly 20 PCR cycles of amplification. The mRNA which had been isolated was amplified by in vitro transcription. TCRdb recomputed calls from the reads with MiXCR, one row per CDR3 protein. The table has approximately 90,000 distinct CDR3 sequences, 9.4% seen once.

The sequence was collected from a male donor with prostate cancer. This chain uses TRBV14 with TRBJ1-4; D might be TRBD1 (5 bases). The starting material was PBMCs, obtained before treatment. CDR3 bases: TGTGCCAGCAGCCAAGATGCGGGGGCAACTAATGAAAAACTGTTTTTT. Its translation is CASSQDAGATNEKLFF.